A single sample gave rise to the 25 T cell receptor beta chains below, sequenced in a study of regulatory dendritic cells for organ transplantation. TCRdb's table, derived via immunoSEQ multiplex PCR, lists solely in-frame clones and lacks some. The sample records 25,000 to 30,000 clones, approximately 86% being singletons. Sequenced: naive CD8+ T cells from blood. Subset given: CD45RA+ naive T cells. These receptors were obtained from a human donor in good health.

The gene calls are TRBV5-4 and TRBJ1-5; D is ambiguous. This CDR3 spans 14 amino acids. Trimming removed 2 bases at V and 2 bases at J, with 8 bases between. Germline CDR1 is SGHNT and CDR2 is YYREEE (reference sequence). Written as DNA, the CDR3 is TGTGCCAGCAGCTTTTCTCGGGGCAATCAGCCCCAGCATTTT. Encoded protein: CASSFSRGNQPQHF.

For this clone: The conserved phenylalanine or tryptophan normally closing the CDR3 is absent here, so this likely arose from a read error. The DNA is omitted, as the CDR3 cannot be located on it reliably, and the CDR3 follows TCRdb's listing. The V and J genes are TRBV20-1 and TRBJ1-3; no check of the table's D call, TRBD1, against the DNA was made. Germline CDR1 and CDR2: DFQATT and SNEGSKA (reference sequence). The CDR3 numbers 9 amino acids, ends counted. CDR3: CSATRGRVD.

Here the CDR3 reads CASSVEGAGFTDTQYF. CDR3 DNA: TGTGCCAGCAGCGTAGAAGGGGCGGGGTTTACAGATACGCAGTATTTT. This chain connects TRBV9 to TRBJ2-3; possibly TRBD2 for D (6 bases). The germline CDR1 and CDR2 sequences are SGDLS and YYNGEE. V lost 0 bases, J lost 3 bases, and 14 bases lay in between. CDR3 length: 16 amino acids.

The CDR3 nucleotides read TGTGCCAGCAGCCCGGGGACAGGGGGCTCCTACGAGCAGTACTTC. Protein: CASSPGTGGSYEQYF. The rearrangement links TRBV9 to TRBJ2-7, with TRBD1 matching 11 bases. V lost 4 bases, J lost 0 bases, and 3 bases stayed unmatched. This CDR3 is built from 15 residues. Germline V gene sequence: CDR1 SGDLS, CDR2 YYNGEE. The whole variable domain, filled in from reference TRBV9 and TRBJ2-7, reads DSGVTQTPKHLITATGQRVTLRCSPRSGDLSVYWYQQSLDQGLQFLIQYYNGEERAKGNILERFSAQQFPDLHSELNLSSLELGDSALYFCASSPGTGGSYEQYFGPGTRLTVT.

The V gene is TRBV7-2, the J gene TRBJ2-3; 13 nucleotides agree with TRBD2. The germline CDR1 and CDR2 sequences are SGHTA and FQGNSA. V trimming: 5 bases; J trimming: 4 bases; junction bases outside the gene matches: 3. CDR3 length equals 15 residues. The CDR3 loop is CASSGLAGAPDTQYF. The CDR3 DNA reads as TGTGCCAGCAGCGGACTAGCGGGGGCGCCAGATACGCAGTATTTT.

The CDR3 DNA sequence: TGTGCCAGCAGCTTCCGGGATAAATCCTACGAGCAGTACTTC. The encoded protein is CASSFRDKSYEQYF. This chain links TRBV4-2 with TRBJ2-7; TRBD2 might be the D (5 bases). Deletions cut 5 bases from V and 1 base from J, with 12 bases between. The CDR3 length is 14 residues. From germline, CDR1 is LGHNA and CDR2 YNFKEQ.

The chain carries TRBV5-1 and TRBJ2-2, with 11 nucleotides matching TRBD1. The CDR3 spans 19 residues. Germline CDR1 and CDR2: SGHRS and YFSETQ. Trimming cost V 0 bases and J 6 bases; bases outside gene matches: 13. CDR3 sequence: CASSLEVHLGQGAPGELFF. Written as DNA, the CDR3 is TGCGCCAGCAGCTTGGAGGTCCACCTAGGACAGGGGGCCCCCGGGGAGCTGTTTTTT. Drawing the rest from reference TRBV5-1 and TRBJ2-2, the complete variable domain is KAGVTQTPRYLIKTRGQQVTLSCSPISGHRSVSWYQQTPGQGLQFLFEYFSETQRNKGNFPGRFSGRQFSNSRSEMNVSTLELGDSALYLCASSLEVHLGQGAPGELFFGEGSRLTVL.

The V call is TRBV7-8, the J call TRBJ2-5; no reliable D call. The length of the CDR3 is 14 residues. Trimming cost V 5 bases and J 0 bases, with 10 bases left between them. Germline CDR1 is SGHVS and CDR2 is FQNEAQ. CDR3 loop: CASSARQDQETQYF. CDR3 sequence (DNA): TGTGCCAGCAGCGCCCGACAAGACCAAGAGACCCAGTACTTC.

V gene TRBV5-4 combines with J gene TRBJ2-7; D is possibly TRBD2 (6 bases). This CDR3 has 14 amino acids. Germline CDR1 SGHNT, CDR2 YYREEE (reference sequence). V dropped 5 bases and J dropped 6 bases, with 18 bases sitting between them. The CDR3 reads CASSLLGGKGEQYF. CDR3 DNA sequence: TGTGCCAGCAGTCTACTCGGGGGAAAGGGCGAGCAGTACTTC.

The chain is built from TRBV11-3 and TRBJ2-1; 11 nucleotides align to TRBD2. Germline loops: CDR1 SGHNT, CDR2 YENEEA. Trimming cost V 6 bases and J 8 bases; bases outside gene matches: 9. The CDR3 loop spans 15 amino acids. CDR3 loop: CASSKTSGVVDEQFF. In nucleotides, the CDR3 is TGTGCCAGCAGTAAGACTAGCGGGGTGGTCGATGAGCAGTTCTTC. The full variable domain, with the rest looked up from reference TRBV11-3 and TRBJ2-1, is EAGVVQSPRYKIIEKKQPVAFWCNPISGHNTLYWYLQNLGQGPELLIRYENEEAVDDSQLPKDRFSAERLKGVDSTLKIQPAELGDSAVYLCASSKTSGVVDEQFFGPGTRLTVL.

CDR3 nucleotide sequence: TGTGCCAGCAAACAGGCCAAGGATGAGCAGTTCTTC. Translated, it gives CASKQAKDEQFF. The rearrangement uses TRBV7-9 and TRBJ2-1; the D gene is possibly TRBD1 (5 bases). The germline V gene has CDR1 SEHNR and CDR2 FQNEAQ (reference sequence). The CDR3 has 12 amino acids. Trimming pared 7 bases from V and 8 bases from J, leaving 12 bases between.

The CDR3 nucleotides are TGTGCCAGTAGTATGTCAACAGGGTTCACTGAAGCTTTCTTT. As protein: CASSMSTGFTEAFF. This chain connects TRBV19 to TRBJ1-1, with TRBD1 as a possible D gene (6 bases). Germline CDR1 reads LNHDA; CDR2 reads SQIVND (reference sequence). CDR3 length: 14 residues. V was cut by 3 bases and J by 4 bases, with 12 bases left in between. Variable domain in full (rest from reference TRBV19 and TRBJ1-1): DGGITQSPKYLFRKEGQNVTLSCEQNLNHDAMYWYRQDPGQGLRLIYYSQIVNDFQKGDIAEGYSVSREKKESFPLTVTSAQKNPTAFYLCASSMSTGFTEAFFGQGTRLTVV.

A remark on this clone: This same CDR3 is encoded by further DNA sequences in the sample. V usage is TRBV4-1 and J usage is TRBJ1-1, with D possibly TRBD1 on 5 matching bases. The V gene lost 1 base and the J gene lost 7 bases, with 10 bases spanning the gap. The length of the CDR3 is 13 residues. Germline CDR1 MGHRA, CDR2 YSYEKL. CDR3 DNA sequence: TGCGCCAGCAGCCAAGGGCAGGGTCTTGAAGCTTTCTTT. Its protein is CASSQGQGLEAFF.

This rearrangement joins TRBV5-5 to TRBJ2-7; unclear D gene. The CDR3 has 15 residues. The germline CDR1 and CDR2 sequences are SGHKS and YYEKEE (reference sequence). V was cut by 0 bases and J by 4 bases, with 14 bases left in between. The CDR3 loop is CASSLGSGSVYEQYF. CDR3 DNA sequence: TGTGCCAGCAGCTTGGGGAGTGGTTCGGTTTACGAGCAGTACTTC.

This clone was counted a single time. The chain recombines TRBV6-5 with TRBJ2-3, with 7 positions matching TRBD1. Germline V gene lookup returns CDR1 MNHEY and CDR2 SVGAGI. The CDR3 length is 15 residues. V gave up 6 bases and J gave up 2 bases; unmatched junction bases: 8. The CDR3 is CASSQGQWDTDTQYF. The CDR3 DNA follows: TGTGCCAGCAGCCAGGGACAGTGGGACACAGATACGCAGTATTTT.

This chain joins TRBV13 and TRBJ2-5; maybe TRBD2 (6 bases). Trimming shortened V by 3 bases and J by 4 bases, and 15 bases separated the two germline ends. The germline V gene has CDR1 PRHDT and CDR2 FYEKMQ (reference sequence). The CDR3 length is 15 residues. In nucleotides, the CDR3 is TGTGCCAGCAGCTTTCGAGGAGTGGAGGGAGAGACCCAGTACTTC. Amino acids: CASSFRGVEGETQYF.

This chain joins TRBV20-1 and TRBJ2-1, with D perhaps TRBD2 (5 bases). The CDR3 runs to 10 residues. V lost 1 base to trimming and J lost 14 bases, with 9 bases between them. CDR1 is DFQATT, CDR2 SNEGSKA, per germline (reference sequence). Written as DNA, the CDR3 is TGCAGTGCTAGAGGGCAGAGGGAGTTCTTC. The encoded protein is CSARGQREFF.

V usage is TRBV7-9 and J usage is TRBJ1-2; D possibly corresponds to TRBD1 (5 bases). Germline lookup yields CDR1 SEHNR and CDR2 FQNEAQ (reference sequence). The length of the CDR3 is 16 residues. The V end lost 0 bases, the J end lost 3 bases, and 14 bases lay between the germline ends. The CDR3 DNA reads TGTGCCAGCAGCTTAGCGATAAAACAGGCTGACTATGGCTACACCTTC. This translates into CASSLAIKQADYGYTF.

The gene calls are TRBV19 and TRBJ2-1; TRBD1 is a possible D gene (5 bases). This CDR3 comprises 16 residues. Trimming stripped 6 bases from V and 0 bases from J, with 15 bases between. In germline, CDR1 is LNHDA, CDR2 SQIVND (reference sequence). CDR3 DNA: TGTGCCAGTAGCCCCAGGGAACTGAGCTCCTACAATGAGCAGTTCTTC. Its translation is CASSPRELSSYNEQFF.

This chain joins TRBV9 and TRBJ1-1; TRBD1 matches 10 bases. The CDR3 consists of 15 residues. Germline lookup yields CDR1 SGDLS and CDR2 YYNGEE. V lost 4 bases to trimming and J lost 3 bases; unmatched junction nucleotides: 6. The CDR3 coding sequence is TGTGCCAGCAGCCACCGGACAGGGGGAGACACTGAAGCTTTCTTT. Residues: CASSHRTGGDTEAFF.

The chain uses TRBV5-8 and TRBJ1-2, with D hard to call. Looked up from germline, CDR1 is SGHTS and CDR2 is YDEGEE. V lost 1 base and J lost 2, with 6 bases in between. The CDR3 runs to 13 residues. The CDR3 spells CASSLYSNYGYTF. As DNA, the CDR3 is TGTGCCAGCAGCTTGTACTCGAACTATGGCTACACCTTC.

CDR3 region: CASLGQGSSPLHF. The CDR3 DNA reads as TGTGCCAGCCTGGGACAGGGCTCTTCACCCCTCCACTTT. The rearrangement uses TRBV19 and TRBJ1-6; 9 bases are shared with TRBD1. This CDR3 is 13 amino acids long. Germline V gene data show CDR1 as LNHDA and CDR2 as SQIVND (reference sequence). The junction had 6 bases not matched to a gene; V was cut back by 9 bases and J by 9 bases. The full variable domain, in which reference TRBV19 and TRBJ1-6 provide the parts outside the CDR3, is DGGITQSPKYLFRKEGQNVTLSCEQNLNHDAMYWYRQDPGQGLRLIYYSQIVNDFQKGDIAEGYSVSREKKESFPLTVTSAQKNPTAFYLCASLGQGSSPLHFGNGTRLTVT.

V usage is TRBV7-9 and J usage is TRBJ1-1; no reliable D call. The germline CDR1 and CDR2 sequences are SEHNR and FQNEAQ (reference sequence). Trimming removed 1 base from V and 0 bases from J, with 6 bases in between. The length of the CDR3 is 14 residues. As DNA, the CDR3 is TGTGCCAGCAGCTTAGGACAAATGAACACTGAAGCTTTCTTT. Its translation is CASSLGQMNTEAFF.

This rearrangement joins TRBV4-1 to TRBJ2-7; 7 bases fit TRBD1. J was trimmed by 3 bases and V by 3 bases; bases with no gene match: 5. The CDR3 is made up of 14 amino acids. The germline gives CDR1 MGHRA, CDR2 YSYEKL. CDR3 protein: CASSQGQTGYEQYF. The CDR3 DNA reads TGCGCCAGCAGCCAGGGACAGACAGGCTACGAGCAGTACTTC.

The rearrangement uses TRBV7-9 and TRBJ2-7, with D perhaps matching TRBD1 (7 bases). The CDR3 loop spans 16 amino acids. V lost 5 bases and J 3 bases, leaving 20 bases between the germline ends. Germline V lookup: CDR1 SEHNR, CDR2 FQNEAQ (reference sequence). DNA of the CDR3: TGTGCCAGCAGCGGAATTTCGGGGGACAGACTCTACGAGCAGTACTTC. It codes for CASSGISGDRLYEQYF.